These T cell receptor beta chains were read from a single sample in a study of blood T cell repertoires in COVID-19. Sequenced by immunoSEQ multiplex PCR; TCRdb stores in-frame clones only, minus some. This sample has some 140,000 clones, with 79% found just once. The sequencing input was peripheral blood. These receptors were obtained from a man in his sixties with acute or convalescent COVID-19. The CDR3 runs from the conserved cysteine through the conserved F or W. D genes are given only for firm matches. Where a row states a size, it is once, few, many or the class of an expanded clone; other rows omit it.

clone_size	d_call	v_call	j_call	cdr3_nt	cdr3_aa
NA	NA	TRBV5-4	TRBJ1-1	TGTGCCAGCAGCTTTGGTAATCGGTACACTGAAGCTTTCTTT	CASSFGNRYTEAFF
NA	NA	TRBV3-1/TRBV3-2	TRBJ1-1	TGTGCCAGCAGCCAAGGGACAACTAACACTGAAGCTTTCTTT	CASSQGTTNTEAFF
NA	TRBD1	TRBV7-9	TRBJ1-4	TGTGCCAGCAGCTTGGGGACAGGGGGGAATGAAAAACTGTTTTTT	CASSLGTGGNEKLFF
NA	NA	TRBV7-8	TRBJ1-4	TGTGCCAGCAGTCCACAGGTACCTAATGAAAAACTGTTTTTT	CASSPQVPNEKLFF
NA	NA	TRBV6-5	TRBJ1-1	TGTGCCAGCAGGAGCACAGGAAACACTGAAGCTTTCTTT	CASRSTGNTEAFF
once	NA	TRBV19	TRBJ2-1	TGTGCCAGTAGTACTAGCGTCTACTACAATGAGCAGTTCTTC	CASSTSVYYNEQFF
few	NA	TRBV28	TRBJ1-4	TGTGCCAGCAGTTCAGCAAGGTTAACTTCGGGAGGTAATGAAAAACTGTTTTTT	CASSSARLTSGGNEKLFF
NA	TRBD1	TRBV19	TRBJ1-4	TGTGCCAGTAGCCCAGGGGGCGTTGGTGAAAAACTGTTTTTT	CASSPGGVGEKLFF
NA	NA	TRBV5-5	TRBJ1-1	TGTGCCAGCAGCTTTGGAGCCATGAACACTGAAGCTTTCTTT	CASSFGAMNTEAFF
NA	NA	TRBV5-1	TRBJ2-3	TGCGCCAGCAGCGTCACGGGTCGCCCCACAGATACGCAGTATTTT	CASSVTGRPTDTQYF
NA	TRBD2	TRBV28	TRBJ2-1	TGTGCCAGCAGAAAACTAGCGGGAGGTTCGGGCGGGTCCTACAATGAGCAGTTCTTC	CASRKLAGGSGGSYNEQFF
NA	NA	TRBV18	TRBJ2-1	TGTGCCAGCTCACCACAGGGGGACCGCAATGAGCAGTTCTTC	CASSPQGDRNEQFF
once	TRBD2	TRBV3-1/TRBV3-2	TRBJ2-1	TGTGCCAGCCTAGCGGGAGGGTACTACAATGAGCAGTTCTTC	CASLAGGYYNEQFF
once	NA	TRBV3-1/TRBV3-2	TRBJ1-2	TGTGCCAGCAGCCTGCTGGGCAATGGAGGCGGCTACACCTTC	CASSLLGNGGGYTF
NA	TRBD1	TRBV10-3	TRBJ2-7	TGTGCCATCAGGGAAGGGACAGGGCTCAACGAGCAGTACTTC	CAIREGTGLNEQYF
NA	NA	TRBV21-1	TRBJ2-7	TGTGCCAGCAGCAAAGGGGGGGGGCAAGTTTACTACGAGCAGTACTTC	CASSKGGGQVYYEQYF
NA	NA	TRBV19	TRBJ1-2	TGTGCCAGTAGTAAACGGGACACCTTGGGGTATGGCTACACCTTC	CASSKRDTLGYGYTF
NA	TRBD2	TRBV19	TRBJ2-3	TGTGCCAGTAGTCTGACTAGCGGGCCCGATACGCAGTATTTT	CASSLTSGPDTQYF
once	TRBD2	TRBV2	TRBJ2-1	TGTGCCAGCAGGGGACTAGCGGGGGTCAATGAGCAGTTCTTC	CASRGLAGVNEQFF
NA	NA	TRBV27	TRBJ1-2	TGTGCCAGCATGAACAGGGCGAGTTATGGCTACACCTTC	CASMNRASYGYTF
NA	NA	TRBV7-2	TRBJ2-7	TGTGCCAGCAGCTTTCTTCCGGGGAATCCCTACGAGCAGTACTTC	CASSFLPGNPYEQYF
NA	TRBD1	TRBV7-2	TRBJ1-6	TGTGCCAGCAGCCCCTGGACAGGGAGTGGTTCACCCCTCCACTTT	CASSPWTGSGSPLHF
NA	TRBD2	TRBV27	TRBJ2-1	TGTGCCAGCGGACTAGGGGCGGGAAACTACAATGAGCAGTTCTTC	CASGLGAGNYNEQFF
once	NA	TRBV25-1	TRBJ1-6	TGTGCCAGCAGTGAAATCCAGGGTAGATCACCCCTCCACTTT	CASSEIQGRSPLHF
NA	NA	TRBV18	TRBJ1-5	TGTGCCAGCTCACCTGGGGGGGTAAGCAATCAGCCCCAGCATTTT	CASSPGGVSNQPQHF
NA	TRBD2	TRBV27	TRBJ2-4	TGTGCCAGCAAAGAACTAGCGGGAGGGCTAGCCAAAAACATTCAGTACTTC	CASKELAGGLAKNIQYF
NA	TRBD2	TRBV11-2	TRBJ2-5	TGTGCCAGCAGCTCACGCGGGAGTTTGGGTGGGACCCAGTACTTC	CASSSRGSLGGTQYF
NA	NA	TRBV11-2	TRBJ1-1	TGTGCCAGCAGCTTAGAACGGTTGGGCAGACTGAACACTGAAGCTTTCTTT	CASSLERLGRLNTEAFF
NA	NA	TRBV6-6	TRBJ1-1	TGTGCCAGCAGTTACCCCCCGAGGGATGGGGCTTTCTTT	CASSYPPRDGAFF
NA	TRBD1	TRBV2	TRBJ1-1	TGTGCCAGCAGTCGGGACAGGGCTGCGAACACTGAAGCTTTCTTT	CASSRDRAANTEAFF
NA	TRBD1	TRBV2	TRBJ2-7	TGTGCCAGCAGTAGGACAGGGGGTGTTATTGAGCAGTACTTC	CASSRTGGVIEQYF
NA	NA	TRBV29-1	TRBJ2-1	TGCAGCGTTGGTACGAGCTCCTACAATGAGCAGTTCTTC	CSVGTSSYNEQFF
NA	NA	TRBV5-4	TRBJ2-2	TGTGCCAGCAGGACAGGGAACACCGGGGAGCTGTTTTTT	CASRTGNTGELFF
NA	NA	TRBV20-1	TRBJ1-5	TGCAGTGCTAGAGCGGGTCAGCCCCAGCATTTT	CSARAGQPQHF
NA	TRBD1	TRBV10-3	TRBJ2-2	TGTGCCATCAGCACCGGGACAGGGGTGGACGGGGAGCTGTTTTTT	CAISTGTGVDGELFF
NA	TRBD1	TRBV7-2	TRBJ1-6	TGTGCCAGCAGCTTAGGTGGACAGGGTTATTCACCCCTCCACTTT	CASSLGGQGYSPLHF
few	TRBD2	TRBV5-1	TRBJ2-2	TGCGCCAGCAGCCCCCGGGGGGAGGCGAACACCGGGGAGCTGTTTTTT	CASSPRGEANTGELFF
NA	TRBD2	TRBV5-4	TRBJ2-7	TGTGCCAGCAGCTTAGGGACTAGCGGGAGACCATACGAGCAGTACTTC	CASSLGTSGRPYEQYF
once	TRBD2	TRBV3-1/TRBV3-2	TRBJ2-3	TGTGCCAGCAGCCAAGGTGGGAGGGGCGGCGATACGCAGTATTTT	CASSQGGRGGDTQYF
NA	NA	TRBV4-3	TRBJ1-2	TGCGCCAGCAGCCAAGAGTCGGACAGTATCTATGGCTACACCTTC	CASSQESDSIYGYTF
NA	TRBD1	TRBV9	TRBJ1-2	TGTGCCAGCAGCCCAAAAGGACAGGCTATTGGCTATGGCTACACCTTC	CASSPKGQAIGYGYTF
NA	NA	TRBV6-5	TRBJ2-7	TGTGCCAGCAGAACAGCCTACGAGCAGTACTTC	CASRTAYEQYF
NA	NA	TRBV4-3	TRBJ2-3	TGCGCCAGCAGCCAAGGGAGGGGAATAGATACGCAGTATTTT	CASSQGRGIDTQYF
NA	TRBD1	TRBV11-3	TRBJ2-3	TGTGCCAGCAGCTTTGGACAGGGGTACACAGATACGCAGTATTTT	CASSFGQGYTDTQYF
NA	TRBD1	TRBV27	TRBJ1-6	TGTGCCAGCACCTCTCGACAGGGGAATTCACCCCTCCACTTT	CASTSRQGNSPLHF
NA	NA	TRBV28	TRBJ1-2	TGTGCCAGCAGTTTGGGTTCAGGATTCTATGGCTACACCTTC	CASSLGSGFYGYTF
NA	TRBD1	TRBV7-9	TRBJ2-7	TGTGCCAGCAGCTCGACAGGGTCCTACGAGCAGTACTTC	CASSSTGSYEQYF
NA	TRBD1	TRBV30	TRBJ1-5	TGTGCCTGGGGGACAGTGTCCAATCAGCCCCAGCATTTT	CAWGTVSNQPQHF
NA	NA	TRBV7-3	TRBJ2-5	TGTGCCAGCAGCTTAAATCCGAGGAGAGGGACCCAGTACTTC	CASSLNPRRGTQYF
few	NA	TRBV19	TRBJ1-1	TGTGCCAGTACCCCAAAGGTCGGGAGAATGAACACTGAAGCTTTCTTT	CASTPKVGRMNTEAFF
NA	NA	TRBV9	TRBJ2-2	TGTGCCAGCAGCGTCGCAGCGGAGCCTCGGACCGGGGAGCTGTTTTTT	CASSVAAEPRTGELFF
once	NA	TRBV28	TRBJ1-5	TGTGCCAGCACATATGGACAGACTACACGGAGCAATCAGCCCCAGCATTTT	CASTYGQTTRSNQPQHF
NA	TRBD1	TRBV9	TRBJ2-7	TGTGCCAGCAGCGTTCGACAGGGGACGGGGGAGCAGTACTTC	CASSVRQGTGEQYF
NA	NA	TRBV19	TRBJ2-5	TGTGCCAGTAGTTTTGCAGGGGAGTGGGAGACCCAGTACTTC	CASSFAGEWETQYF
NA	NA	TRBV5-1	TRBJ1-3	TGCGCCAGCAGCGCAACAGGGTCTGGAAACACCATATATTTT	CASSATGSGNTIYF
NA	NA	TRBV28	TRBJ1-2	TGTGCCAGCACCGTAACGGGGGGGCGAGGTGTGGGCTACACCTTC	CASTVTGGRGVGYTF
NA	TRBD1	TRBV2	TRBJ2-7	TGTGCCAGCAGCCGCTCGACAGGGAAGTACGAGCAGTACTTC	CASSRSTGKYEQYF
NA	NA	TRBV11-1	TRBJ2-3	TGTGCCAGCAGTCGTTCTGCGTTCACAGATACGCAGTATTTT	CASSRSAFTDTQYF